The T cell receptor (beta chain) under discussion was sequenced for a study of blood T cells in healthy people across ages. Whole-study context: Researchers report that template switching captured about one barcoded beta molecule per two T cells.

Each sample had at least 7 million PBMCs isolated. V lost 0 bases to trimming and J lost 0 bases, with 8 bases between them. Germline V gene lookup returns CDR1 SQVTM and CDR2 ANQGSEA. This CDR3 region has 14 residues. This clonotype was seen a handful of times. Its antigen is unknown. Study conclusions and caveats: TCR beta diversity per million T cells fell roughly linearly with age. With unsorted PBMCs, a conclusive comparison of naive versus antigen-experienced cells was not possible.

It was with a sample-barcoded 5' primer and a J-beta primer mix that a second PCR of roughly 7 to 12 cycles was run. From the 5' RACE reads, TCRdb called clonotypes with MiXCR, one entry per CDR3 protein. Among roughly 1.5 million distinct CDR3 sequences listed, 35% to 45% were seen once. Material: blood. The chain employs TRBV29-1 and TRBJ1-2; D is possibly TRBD1 (5 bases). The source of this sequence is a woman aged 18-30 years in good health. The CDR3 region is CSVEELGPNYGYTF. CDR3 sequence (DNA): TGCAGCGTTGAAGAACTGGGACCTAACTATGGCTACACCTTC.